This TCR beta chain comes out of a study of cytomegalovirus exposure and HLA in healthy donors. The study ran its PCR with 60 Vbeta and 13 Jbeta primers. Libraries were prepared by immunoSEQ multiplex PCR; TCRdb keeps only in-frame clonotypes and omits some of them. The sample shows fewer than 200,000 clones, 80% to 90% of them seen only once. Study observations and caveats: The number of N-insertions in an Asian-associated ancestry cluster was reportedly below the roughly 700-donor mean in a later analysis. Prior analysis indicated that the majority of TCR beta V segments exhibited productivity approximately 90% or approximately 30% of the time. A few V segments could not be told apart, such as TRBV6-2 and TRBV6-3, and were left out.

The CDR3 consists of 18 residues. In germline, CDR1 is LGHNA, CDR2 YNFKEQ. The V end was cut by 1 base, the J end by 0 bases, with 13 bases between. Donors in the study were healthy people who gave bone marrow. To note about this clone: Its target is unknown.

The J gene is TRBJ2-6, the V gene TRBV4-2; tentative D call: TRBD2 (5 bases). Sequencing used PBMCs. The TCR sequence derives from a woman between 18 and 29 years old in good health and CMV-seropositive. CDR3 coding DNA: TGTGCCAGCAGCCAAGGCCCCGGGGTGGACTCTGGGGCCAACGTCCTGACTTTC. This codes for CASSQGPGVDSGANVLTF.